Shown below are 10 T cell receptor beta chains from a single sample sequenced in a study of CD8 T cells in ankylosing spondylitis. Study outcomes and limitations: Apparently characteristic of ankylosing spondylitis blood was a TCR beta motif (eight highly homologous variants).

Each CDR3 protein is one row after TCRdb ran MiXCR on the 5' RACE reads. The sample lists 100,000 or so distinct CDR3 sequences, around 8.5% occurring once. What these receptors recognize is not known. The sample consisted of blood, either unsorted or a sorted T cell fraction (not recorded which). These receptors all come from a male donor with ankylosing spondylitis.

This clonotype has a handful of counts. CDR3 residues: CASRFGVRGGDNEQFF. DNA of the CDR3: TGTGCCAGCCGGTTTGGGGTAAGGGGAGGGGACAATGAGCAGTTCTTC. The chain couples TRBV19 to TRBJ2-1, with TRBD2 matching 7 bases. The CDR3 has 16 amino acids. V shed 9 bases, J shed 5 bases, and the junction held 16 bases outside the gene matches. Germline V CDR1 and CDR2: LNHDA, SQIVND (reference sequence).

Many counts were recorded for this clonotype. This chain connects TRBV11-2 to TRBJ2-1; TRBD2 matches at 13 bases. J lost 3 bases, V lost 5 bases, and 13 bases had no gene match. CDR1 and CDR2 (germline): SGHAT, FQNNGV. This CDR3 has 19 residues. The DNA for the CDR3 is TGTGCCAGCAGCGATGGGACTAGCGGGACATTAGGCTTCTACAATGAGCAGTTCTTC. Translated, it gives CASSDGTSGTLGFYNEQFF.

This clonotype was seen only a few times. This chain links TRBV5-6 with TRBJ2-7; 9 nucleotides align to TRBD1. Trimming at V came to 0 bases and at J to 3 bases, leaving 7 bases not matched to a gene. The CDR3 spans 16 residues. Germline V CDR1 and CDR2: SGHDT, YYEEEE. Written as DNA, the CDR3 is TGTGCCAGCAGCTTGGCTTGGGGACAGGGCGTCTACGAGCAGTACGTC. Protein product: CASSLAWGQGVYEQYV.

This clonotype was detected many times. Sequence at one end of the junction differs from germline and may be a read error. The CDR3 protein is CASSQVGGGNAEAFF. CDR3 bases: TGCGCCAGCAGCCAAGTGGGGGGCGGGAACGCTGAAGCTTTCTTT. The rearrangement links TRBV4-1 to TRBJ1-1; TRBD1 is a possible D gene (6 bases). Germline loops: CDR1 MGHRA, CDR2 YSYEKL. This CDR3 has 15 amino acids.

This clonotype was counted a few times. The CDR3 reads CATEPDSSYGYTF. CDR3 sequence (DNA): TGTGCCACTGAACCCGACAGCTCCTATGGCTACACCTTC. The gene calls are TRBV6-2 or TRBV6-3 and TRBJ1-2; possible D gene TRBD1, 5 bases. Germline assignment: CDR1 MNHEY and CDR2 SVGEGT. The CDR3 runs 13 residues. The germline V and J ends were trimmed by 10 bases and 4 bases, with 16 bases remaining between them.

This clonotype was counted ten times or more. This sequence joins TRBV27 and TRBJ1-3, with D unresolved. With 5 bases removed from V and 4 bases from J, the gap between germline ends came to 12 bases. This CDR3 region has 14 residues. The germline CDR1 and CDR2 sequences are MNHEY and SMNVEV (reference sequence). The CDR3 region is CASSPGVWGNTIYF. The CDR3 DNA follows: TGTGCCAGCAGTCCCGGGGTCTGGGGAAACACCATATATTTT.

In this sample, this clonotype turned up a few times. The V call is TRBV30, the J call TRBJ1-5; the D is unclear. Germline V CDR1 and CDR2: GTSNPN, SVGIG (reference sequence). The length of the CDR3 is 14 residues. Trimming took off 0 bases at V and 4 bases at J, with 10 bases between the two ends. The CDR3 DNA is TGTGCCTGGAGTGTAAAGCTGTCTAATCAGCCCCAGCATTTT. It encodes CAWSVKLSNQPQHF. The full variable domain, its missing parts supplied by reference TRBV30 and TRBJ1-5, is SQTIHQWPATLVQPVGSPLSLECTVEGTSNPNLYWYRQAAGRGLQLLFYSVGIGQISSEVPQNLSASRPQDRQFILSSKKLLLSDSGFYLCAWSVKLSNQPQHFGDGTRLSIL.

Comment on this clonotype: At one end the junction does not follow the germline gene, possibly because of a read error. The chain links TRBV5-6 to TRBJ2-1; TRBD1 matches at 8 bases. CDR1 is SGHDT, CDR2 YYEEEE, per germline. The CDR3 consists of 18 residues. The CDR3 is CASSVGTGVNIRTNGQFF. The CDR3 region has the DNA TGTGCCAGCAGCGTGGGGACAGGCGTTAATATTCGGACTAATGGGCAGTTCTTC.

This clonotype was recorded many times. This rearrangement joins TRBV5-1 to TRBJ2-1, with unresolved D. The CDR3 sequence is 12 residues long. V was trimmed by 0 bases and J by 8 bases, leaving 6 bases between them. The V gene's germline CDR1 is SGHRS and CDR2 YFSETQ. CDR3 residues: CASSLAIDEQFF. The CDR3 DNA reads as TGCGCCAGCAGCTTGGCTATAGATGAGCAGTTCTTC.

The chain combines TRBV2 with TRBJ2-7; 7 positions match TRBD2. Germline CDR1 is SNHLY and CDR2 is FYNNEI. V was clipped by 2 bases and J by 5 bases; unmatched bases: 12. The CDR3 covers 16 residues. The CDR3 DNA reads as TGTGCCAGCAGTGAAAGTCTTGGGGGAGGGGTCCACGAGCAGTACGTC. It specifies CASSESLGGGVHEQYV.